The clone carrying this TCR beta chain was picked up one time. As yet, its antigen is unknown. These data belong to a study of long-term antiretroviral therapy in people with HIV. It was in the United States that all participants with HIV were treated. Study-level points and caveats: ART-treated samples gained diversity yet remained below transplant donor controls. ART adherence was not documented, and neither viral resistance nor therapy changes had any data.

The CDR3 consists of 13 residues. Germline-derived CDR1 and CDR2 are SQVTM and ANQGSEA. Trimming removed 6 bases from V and 9 bases from J, with 18 bases in between. Run at survey level, the immunoSEQ assay was version v3.0. Samples were sequenced targeting about 35,000-55,000 T-cell genomes each. Only in-frame clones appear in the TCRdb table, and some are missing; sequencing was by immunoSEQ multiplex PCR. The table records 37,000 or so clones, 80% of them present only once. This receptor was obtained from a young man with HIV. The sequencing used unsorted PBMCs, collected 3.4 years after starting antiretroviral therapy. This chain joins TRBV29-1 and TRBJ2-1; D might be TRBD2 (7 bases). CDR3 amino acids: CSVAGGRAGEQFF. As DNA, the CDR3 is TGCAGCGTGGCCGGGGGGCGAGCTGGTGAGCAGTTCTTC.